This T cell receptor beta chain was sequenced in a study of cytomegalovirus exposure and HLA in healthy donors. General study results and limits: Most CMV-associated TCR beta chains were later found to appear HLA-restricted. In a later analysis, several top co-occurrence clusters appeared linked to parvovirus B19, influenza, CMV and Epstein-Barr virus. A later analysis linked 15,000 to 20,000 TCR beta sequences to HLA alleles at 0.05 false discovery rate. TCR beta V- and J-gene trimming, according to a later analysis, was linked to a missense DCLRE1C variant.

As concerns this clone: Its matching antigen is unknown.

V lost 2 bases to trimming and J lost 4 bases; unmatched junction nucleotides: 4. The CDR3 length is 14 residues. The germline V gene has CDR1 SGHTA and CDR2 FQGNSA. This PCR relied on a set of 60 Vbeta primers and 13 Jbeta primers. Method: immunoSEQ multiplex PCR; TCRdb's copy keeps in-frame clones and lacks some. Its table records about 32,000 clones. The chain is built from TRBV7-2 and TRBJ2-7, with 8 bases lining up with TRBD2. Sequencing used PBMCs. This TCR was recovered from a female donor in good health and CMV-seronegative. The CDR3 DNA is TGTGCCAGCAGCTTACCGGGACTAGGGTACGAGCAGTACTTC. Translating it yields CASSLPGLGYEQYF. Full variable domain (rest looked up from reference TRBV7-2 and TRBJ2-7): GAGVSQSPSNKVTEKGKDVELRCDPISGHTALYWYRQSLGQGLEFLIYFQGNSAPDKSGLPSDRFSAERTGGSVSTLTIQRTQQEDSAVYLCASSLPGLGYEQYFGPGTRLTVT.